The 10 T cell receptor beta chains below were found in one sample sequenced in a study of metastatic and nonmetastatic thyroid tumors. MiXCR reprocessed the PCR reads for TCRdb. The data hold 15,000 to 20,000 clones, with just over 30% observed a single time. No patient had received any treatment before thyroid surgery. The sequencing input was blood. These receptors were collected from a female donor with papillary thyroid cancer or a benign thyroid nodule (not recorded which). Some clones in this sample may be carry-over from other donors' samples.

This clone has just a few counts. The rearrangement uses TRBV10-2 and TRBJ2-2; D tentatively reads TRBD1 or TRBD2 (5 bases each). The CDR3 length is 15 residues. Per germline, CDR1 WSHSY and CDR2 SAAADI. V shed 3 bases and J shed 3 bases, with 11 bases lying between them. The CDR3: CASSDARGHTGELFF. The CDR3 DNA sequence: TGCGCCAGCAGTGACGCACGGGGCCACACCGGGGAGCTGTTTTTT.

This clone has a count of ten or more. The chain couples TRBV4-2 to TRBJ2-4, with a possible D match to TRBD1 (5 bases). V was pared by 4 bases and J by 0 bases, with 22 bases between. The CDR3 contains 19 residues. The germline CDR1 and CDR2 sequences are LGHNA and YNFKEQ. The CDR3 spells CASSLRGITGELAKNIQYF. CDR3 DNA: TGTGCCAGCAGCCTAAGGGGAATTACAGGAGAACTAGCCAAAAACATTCAGTACTTC.

This clone occurred a few times. The rearrangement links TRBV6-1 to TRBJ1-4, with TRBD1 identical over 7 bases. CDR3 length: 14 residues. The V and J ends lost 2 bases and 5 bases, in that order; junction bases with no gene match: 2. Per the germline V gene, CDR1 is MNHNS and CDR2 is SASEGT. This chain's CDR3 is CASSERGLNEKLFF. The CDR3 nucleotides read TGTGCCAGCAGTGAAAGGGGGCTGAATGAAAAACTGTTTTTT.

The chain has TRBV11-2 and TRBJ2-1, with a weak D call TRBD2 (5 bases). With 5 bases removed from V and 2 bases from J, the gap between germline ends came to 16 bases. The CDR3 is 16 amino acids. Looked up from germline, CDR1 is SGHAT and CDR2 is FQNNGV. In nucleotides, the CDR3 is TGTGCCAGCAGCCCCTTTTTCGGGATCCCCTACAATGAGCAGTTCTTC. It specifies CASSPFFGIPYNEQFF.

This clone showed up many times. The chain is built from TRBV9 and TRBJ2-6, with D maybe TRBD1 (6 bases). The CDR3 extends over 17 amino acids. Germline-derived CDR1 and CDR2 are SGDLS and YYNGEE. Trimming cost V 0 bases and J 0 bases, with 10 bases left between them. CDR3 DNA sequence: TGTGCCAGCAGCGTAGGAGAGGGGGACTCTGGGGCCAACGTCCTGACTTTC. Translation: CASSVGEGDSGANVLTF. Filled out from reference TRBV9 and TRBJ2-6, the complete variable domain reads DSGVTQTPKHLITATGQRVTLRCSPRSGDLSVYWYQQSLDQGLQFLIQYYNGEERAKGNILERFSAQQFPDLHSELNLSSLELGDSALYFCASSVGEGDSGANVLTFGAGSRLTVL.

The chain combines TRBV12-3 or TRBV12-4 with TRBJ1-5, with 9 bases identical to TRBD1. This CDR3 region has 16 residues. With 5 bases clipped from V and 2 bases from J, the junction kept 7 bases outside the gene matches. The CDR3 loop is CASSGQGLRGNQPQHF. The CDR3 DNA is TGTGCCAGCAGTGGACAGGGGTTACGAGGCAATCAGCCCCAGCATTTT.

This chain joins TRBV20-1 and TRBJ2-7; 9 bases match TRBD1. CDR1 DFQATT and CDR2 SNEGSKA come from the germline V gene (reference sequence). The CDR3 has 15 amino acids. Unmatched junction bases numbered 4, after V lost 0 bases and J lost 1 base. The CDR3 DNA reads TGCAGTGCTAGAGATTTCGGGACAGGGTCCTACGAGCAGTACTTC. As protein: CSARDFGTGSYEQYF.

This clone was detected a few times. The chain couples TRBV6-1 to TRBJ1-5; D ambiguous. Trimming stripped 5 bases from V and 1 base from J, with 12 bases between. This CDR3 spans 15 amino acids. Germline lookup yields CDR1 MNHNS and CDR2 SASEGT. DNA for the CDR3: TGTGCCAGCAGTTCGGGAGGTGGGAGCAATCAGCCCCAGCATTTT. This codes for CASSSGGGSNQPQHF.

By share, this clone ranks as medium-sized (0.01 to 0.1%). The chain recombines TRBV7-8 with TRBJ2-7; D call uncertain. CDR1 is SGHVS, CDR2 FQNEAQ, per germline. Deletions cut 5 bases from V and 0 bases from J, with 8 bases between. The CDR3 consists of 13 residues. CDR3 amino acids: CASSPRVSYEQYF. The CDR3 DNA reads as TGTGCCAGCAGCCCTCGGGTCTCCTACGAGCAGTACTTC.

Sample share makes this clone medium-sized (0.01 to 0.1%). The J gene is TRBJ2-2, the V gene TRBV28, with D unresolved. CDR1 is MDHEN, CDR2 SYDVKM, per germline. This CDR3 has 13 residues. V was pared by 5 bases and J by 7 bases, with 11 bases between. CDR3 in DNA: TGTGCCAGCAGTGCCTCAGTCGTCGGGGAGCTGTTTTTT. It yields the protein CASSASVVGELFF.